The 27 T cell receptor beta chains presented below share a single source sample, sequenced in a study of cytomegalovirus exposure and HLA in healthy donors. In the PCR, 60 Vbeta and 13 Jbeta primers were used. Some clones are missing from TCRdb's copy, which holds only in-frame ones; the method was immunoSEQ multiplex PCR. The table has roughly 190,000 clones, roughly four fifths seen once. Sequencing used PBMCs. The source is a woman in her late teens or twenties in good health and CMV-seronegative.

V usage is TRBV19 and J usage is TRBJ1-2; maybe TRBD1 (5 bases). Between the trimmed V and J ends, which lost 2 bases and 2 bases, there was a span of 12 bases. The CDR3 runs 15 residues. CDR1 is LNHDA, CDR2 SQIVND, per germline (reference sequence). The chain's CDR3 is CASSIKRGLNYGYTF. CDR3 sequence (DNA): TGTGCCAGTAGTATAAAAAGGGGTCTGAACTATGGCTACACCTTC.

The chain couples TRBV28 to TRBJ2-7; 9 bases map to TRBD1. CDR1 and CDR2 from the germline V gene are MDHEN and SYDVKM. Losses at the gene ends were 5 bases for V and 4 bases for J; bases not matched to a gene: 21. This CDR3 is 19 amino acids long. The CDR3 DNA sequence: TGTGCCAGCAGTCCCCACTCAGGGACAGGGACTTCTACCCCTTACGAGCAGTACTTC. Protein product: CASSPHSGTGTSTPYEQYF.

This chain joins TRBV7-2 and TRBJ2-1; maybe TRBD2 (5 bases). CDR1 is SGHTA, CDR2 FQGNSA, per germline. Trimming removed 1 base from V and 0 bases from J, with 13 bases in between. The CDR3 has 17 amino acids. Here the CDR3 reads CASSLGFRAGSYNEQFF. The DNA of the CDR3 is TGTGCCAGCAGCTTAGGATTTAGGGCGGGCTCCTACAATGAGCAGTTCTTC.

The chain links TRBV4-3 to TRBJ1-1; 8 bases agree with TRBD1. The CDR3 loop spans 10 amino acids. The V and J ends lost 11 bases and 10 bases, in that order; junction bases with no gene match: 6. Germline CDR1 and CDR2: LGHNA and YSLEER. The DNA of the CDR3 is TGCGCCGATATAACAGGGGGAGCTTTCTTT. Translated, it gives CADITGGAFF.

V is TRBV20-1 and J is TRBJ1-2, with D possibly matching TRBD1 (6 bases). The V end lost 6 bases, the J end lost 4 bases, and 9 bases lay between the germline ends. The CDR3 extends over 11 amino acids. Germline CDR1 DFQATT, CDR2 SNEGSKA (reference sequence). The CDR3 nucleotides are TGCAGTGCCGAACAGGGCTATGGCTACACCTTC. Translated, it gives CSAEQGYGYTF.

The chain joins TRBV19 to TRBJ1-1; D is uncertain. V was cut by 5 bases and J by 6 bases, with 16 bases left in between. The V gene's germline CDR1 is LNHDA and CDR2 SQIVND (reference sequence). The CDR3 has 14 amino acids. CDR3 residues: CASSPDRGGPEAFF. The CDR3 region has the DNA TGTGCCAGTAGTCCCGACCGGGGAGGCCCTGAAGCTTTCTTT.

V usage is TRBV15 and J usage is TRBJ2-4; the match to TRBD1 covers 8 bases. Trimming removed 0 bases from V and 6 bases from J; junction bases left unmatched: 4. CDR1 is LNHNV and CDR2 is YYDKDF in the germline V gene (reference sequence). The CDR3 extends over 15 amino acids. The chain's CDR3 is CATSRDPGTGNIQYF. In nucleotides, the CDR3 is TGTGCCACCAGCAGAGATCCCGGGACAGGAAACATTCAGTACTTC.

The chain uses TRBV5-8 and TRBJ2-7, with TRBD2 identical over 7 bases. The CDR3 covers 16 residues. V shed 2 bases and J 3 bases; nucleotides not matched to a gene: 11. The germline CDR1 and CDR2 sequences are SGHTS and YDEGEE. CDR3 residues: CASSLDAGDSYYEQYV. CDR3 DNA: TGTGCCAGCAGCTTAGACGCGGGAGACTCCTACTACGAGCAGTACGTC.

This chain links TRBV6-6 with TRBJ2-7; TRBD2 is a possible D gene (7 bases). Germline V lookup: CDR1 MNHNY, CDR2 SVGAGI (reference sequence). The CDR3 contains 16 residues. Trimming left V 4 bases short and J 3 bases short, with 19 bases between. The CDR3 region has the DNA TGTGCCAGCAGTTCCCGAGGGAGGGGGAGTAGCTACGAGCAGTACGTC. Translating it yields CASSSRGRGSSYEQYV.

This chain connects TRBV6-5 to TRBJ2-3; D is perhaps TRBD2 (6 bases). Between the trimmed V and J ends, which lost 2 bases and 3 bases, there was a span of 12 bases. Germline lookup yields CDR1 MNHEY and CDR2 SVGAGI. This CDR3 comprises 15 residues. CDR3 residues: CASSYDGGVTDTQYF. In DNA form, the CDR3 reads TGTGCCAGCAGTTACGACGGCGGGGTAACAGATACGCAGTATTTT.

The chain is built from TRBV27 and TRBJ2-7, with TRBD1 matching 10 bases. The CDR3 spans 12 residues. The V and J ends lost 4 bases and 9 bases, in that order; junction bases with no gene match: 3. Germline loops: CDR1 MNHEY, CDR2 SMNVEV (reference sequence). DNA for the CDR3: TGTGCCAGCAGTTCCGGGACAGGGGTGCAGTACGTC. This codes for CASSSGTGVQYV.

The chain is built from TRBV28 and TRBJ1-2; D remains unclear. CDR3 length: 12 residues. Trimming took 6 bases from V and 7 from J, leaving 12 bases between them. CDR1 and CDR2 from the germline V gene are MDHEN and SYDVKM. Here the CDR3 DNA reads TGTGCCAGCAGGGCCCCGGCGGGTGGCTACACCTTC. The encoded protein is CASRAPAGGYTF.

The chain links TRBV5-6 to TRBJ2-7; TRBD1 is a possible D gene (6 bases). Trimming pared 2 bases from V and 4 bases from J, leaving 16 bases between. The CDR3 sequence is 15 residues long. Germline V gene sequence: CDR1 SGHDT, CDR2 YYEEEE. As DNA, the CDR3 is TGTGCCAGCAGCTTTTCGGCAGGGGCTGGATACGAGCAGTACTTC. This encodes CASSFSAGAGYEQYF.

This chain connects TRBV28 to TRBJ1-2, with TRBD1 identical over 7 bases. Germline CDR1 MDHEN, CDR2 SYDVKM. With V trimmed by 6 bases and J by 6 bases, 13 bases remained unmatched. This CDR3 has 15 amino acids. The CDR3, as DNA: TGTGCCAGCAGAATCTCACCTGAGGGGGCGGATGGCTACACCTTC. This sequence encodes CASRISPEGADGYTF.

The genes are TRBV28 and TRBJ2-3; 7 bases agree with TRBD2. After removal of 2 bases from V and 1 base from J, the junction contained 12 bases not matched to a gene. Looked up from germline, CDR1 is MDHEN and CDR2 is SYDVKM. The CDR3 extends over 18 amino acids. CDR3 residues: CASSLRGLLLAGTDTQYF. DNA for the CDR3: TGTGCCAGCAGTTTACGGGGACTCCTCCTAGCGGGCACAGATACGCAGTATTTT.

The chain uses TRBV5-6 and TRBJ1-5; D remains ambiguous. CDR1 is SGHDT, CDR2 YYEEEE, per germline. The CDR3 is 14 residues long. Deletions cut 0 bases from V and 0 bases from J, with 4 bases between. CDR3 DNA: TGTGCCAGCAGCTTGGGCAGTAGCAATCAGCCCCAGCATTTT. Amino acid sequence: CASSLGSSNQPQHF.

The gene calls are TRBV13 and TRBJ2-5; 7 positions agree with TRBD2. The trim removed 4 bases at V and 1 base at J, leaving 9 bases unmatched. This CDR3 contains 16 residues. The germline CDR1 and CDR2 sequences are PRHDT and FYEKMQ (reference sequence). The CDR3 protein is CASSSPREGAQETQYF. The CDR3 DNA reads as TGTGCCAGCAGCTCTCCCAGGGAGGGAGCCCAAGAGACCCAGTACTTC.

The J gene is TRBJ2-7, the V gene TRBV30, with 14 bases lining up with TRBD2. This CDR3 has 16 amino acids. Germline V gene data show CDR1 as GTSNPN and CDR2 as SVGIG (reference sequence). V dropped 5 bases and J dropped 3; count of bases not matched to a gene: 9. The CDR3 DNA reads TGTGCCTGGTCTACCGGGACTAGCGGGAGTTACTACGAGCAGTACTTC. It codes for CAWSTGTSGSYYEQYF.

The chain combines TRBV11-3 with TRBJ2-3, with TRBD2 matching 9 bases. Germline CDR1 reads SGHNT; CDR2 reads YENEEA. Losses at the gene ends were 2 bases for V and 3 bases for J; bases not matched to a gene: 3. This CDR3 spans 15 amino acids. CDR3 bases: TGTGCCAGCAGCTTAATAGGACTAGCGACAGATACGCAGTATTTT. Encoded protein: CASSLIGLATDTQYF.

The chain joins TRBV6-5 to TRBJ2-1, with D tentatively TRBD1 (6 bases). CDR1 is MNHEY, CDR2 SVGAGI, per germline. The CDR3 has 13 residues. Trimming pared 5 bases from V and 8 bases from J, leaving 13 bases between. The CDR3 DNA is TGTGCCAGCAGTCAACCGGGGACATATGAGCAGTTCTTC. This codes for CASSQPGTYEQFF.

The V and J genes are TRBV11-3 and TRBJ1-1; TRBD1 aligns across 8 bases. V was pared by 3 bases and J by 0 bases, with 0 bases of the junction left unmatched. Germline CDR1 and CDR2: SGHNT and YENEEA. The CDR3 runs 14 residues. The CDR3 protein is CASSLTGVNTEAFF. CDR3 coding DNA: TGTGCCAGCAGCTTGACAGGGGTGAACACTGAAGCTTTCTTT.

Only a few counts were recorded for this clone. This chain uses TRBV9 with TRBJ1-6, with TRBD1 identical over 7 bases. Germline values: CDR1 SGDLS, CDR2 YYNGEE. The J segment lost 6 bases and the V segment lost 2 bases, leaving 5 bases of the junction unmatched. This CDR3 is 15 amino acids long. CDR3 protein: CASSVSGTANSPLHF. CDR3 DNA sequence: TGTGCCAGCAGCGTCTCCGGGACAGCTAATTCACCCCTCCACTTT.

V is TRBV29-1 and J is TRBJ2-7, with TRBD1 identical over 7 bases. The CDR3 spans 12 residues. Per the germline V gene, CDR1 is SQVTM and CDR2 is ANQGSEA. V lost 3 bases, J lost 2 bases, and 1 base stayed unmatched. In nucleotides, the CDR3 is TGCAGCGTTGAGCAGGGGGCCTACGAGCAGTACTTC. Translation gives CSVEQGAYEQYF.

A single count supports this clone. The rearrangement joins TRBV7-9 to TRBJ1-5; TRBD1 matches 8 bases. The CDR3 contains 15 residues. Germline V gene lookup returns CDR1 SEHNR and CDR2 FQNEAQ (reference sequence). V shed 5 bases, J shed 4 bases, and the junction held 7 bases outside the gene matches. The CDR3 DNA follows: TGTGCCAGCAGCCGAGGACAGGGATTGAATCAGCCCCAGCATTTT. Encoded protein: CASSRGQGLNQPQHF.

This clone appeared once. The gene calls are TRBV6-5 and TRBJ1-2; 7 positions match TRBD1. The CDR3 totals 15 residues. Germline V gene lookup returns CDR1 MNHEY and CDR2 SVGAGI. The V gene end was trimmed by 0 bases and the J gene end by 4 bases; junction bases not matched to a gene: 5. The CDR3 reads CASSYSGQKPYGYTF. The DNA for the CDR3 is TGTGCCAGCAGTTACTCGGGACAGAAGCCCTATGGCTACACCTTC.

V and J are TRBV7-9 and TRBJ2-1; 9 bases align to TRBD2. V lost 1 base to trimming and J lost 10 bases; unmatched junction nucleotides: 14. Looked up from germline, CDR1 is SEHNR and CDR2 is FQNEAQ (reference sequence). The CDR3 consists of 17 residues. The chain's CDR3 is CASSLDSGLAPLSEQFF. The CDR3 DNA follows: TGTGCCAGCAGCTTAGATTCGGGACTAGCCCCATTATCGGAGCAGTTCTTC.

The chain carries TRBV28 and TRBJ2-5, with a weak D call TRBD2 (6 bases). V was clipped by 8 bases and J by 4 bases, with 14 bases between them. CDR1 is MDHEN, CDR2 SYDVKM, per germline. CDR3 length: 13 amino acids. In DNA form, the CDR3 reads TGTGCCAGCGCTTCTAGCGTCCCAGAGACCCAGTACTTC. This encodes CASASSVPETQYF. Full variable domain (rest looked up from reference TRBV28 and TRBJ2-5): DVKVTQSSRYLVKRTGEKVFLECVQDMDHENMFWYRQDPGLGLRLIYFSYDVKMKEKGDIPEGYSVSREKKERFSLILESASTNQTSMYLCASASSVPETQYFGPGTRLLVL.